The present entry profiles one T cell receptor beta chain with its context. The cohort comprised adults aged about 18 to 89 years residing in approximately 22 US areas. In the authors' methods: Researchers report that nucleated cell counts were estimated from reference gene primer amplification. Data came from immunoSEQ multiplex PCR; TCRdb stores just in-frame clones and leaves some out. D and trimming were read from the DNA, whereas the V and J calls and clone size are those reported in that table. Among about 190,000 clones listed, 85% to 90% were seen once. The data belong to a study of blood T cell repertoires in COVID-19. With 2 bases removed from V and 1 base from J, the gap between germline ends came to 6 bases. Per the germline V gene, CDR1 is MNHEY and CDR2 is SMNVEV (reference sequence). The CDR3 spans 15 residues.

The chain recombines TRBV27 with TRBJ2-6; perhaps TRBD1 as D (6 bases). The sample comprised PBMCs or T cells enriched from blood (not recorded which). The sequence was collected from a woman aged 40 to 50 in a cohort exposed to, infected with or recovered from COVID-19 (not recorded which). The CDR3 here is CASSLTGSGANVLTF. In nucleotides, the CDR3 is TGTGCCAGCAGTTTAACAGGGTCTGGGGCCAACGTCCTGACTTTC.